The sequence of this T cell receptor beta chain was determined in a study of T cell changes during pregnancy in multiple sclerosis. Clones were sequenced by immunoSEQ multiplex PCR, and TCRdb holds only the in-frame ones, with some missing. Here the sample spans about 89,000 clones, 90% to 95% being singletons. Trimming removed 6 bases at V and 1 base at J, with 6 bases between. CDR1 and CDR2 from the germline V gene are KGHSH and LQKENI. This CDR3 is 12 amino acids long. Only one count was recorded for this clone. The chain carries TRBV18 and TRBJ1-1, with no clear D. Sequencing was performed on peripheral blood, taken in the third trimester of pregnancy. The receptor comes from a female donor with multiple sclerosis, enrolled in a pregnancy study. The CDR3 DNA reads TGTGCCAGCTCCCTGTGGAACACTGAAGCTTTCTTT. It specifies CASSLWNTEAFF.